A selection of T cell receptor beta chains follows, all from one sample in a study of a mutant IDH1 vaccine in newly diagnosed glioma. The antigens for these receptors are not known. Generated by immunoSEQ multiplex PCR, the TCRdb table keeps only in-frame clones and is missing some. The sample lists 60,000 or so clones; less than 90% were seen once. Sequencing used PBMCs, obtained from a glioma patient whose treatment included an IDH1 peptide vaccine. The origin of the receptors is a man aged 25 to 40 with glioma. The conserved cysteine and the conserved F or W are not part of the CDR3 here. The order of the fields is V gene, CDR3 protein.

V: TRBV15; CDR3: ATSRGTGRDEQY
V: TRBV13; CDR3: ASSLAVLGSYNSPLH
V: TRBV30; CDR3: AWSEYRDSPLH
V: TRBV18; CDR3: ASSPNGQSYGYT
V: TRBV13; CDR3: ASSQLAGVGRAYEQY
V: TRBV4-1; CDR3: ASSQEEGFMGANEKLF
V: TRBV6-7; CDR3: ASSYLGLNTEAF
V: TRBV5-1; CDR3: ASSWGTGGSSPLH
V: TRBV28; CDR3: ASSLIGDGGYT
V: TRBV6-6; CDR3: ASSYFPRNYGYT
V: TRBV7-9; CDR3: ASSLVGGAQFGYT